The T cell receptor (beta chain) under discussion was sequenced for a study of T-cell memory formation after mild COVID-19. MiXCR, applied by TCRdb to the 5' RACE reads, yields one record per CDR3 protein. Altogether about 190,000 distinct CDR3 sequences are present, approximately 10% being singletons, with the ten largest covering 3%. This CDR3 is built from 16 residues. This TCR came from a man aged 18 to 35 who had mild COVID-19 (a few samples of this study predate the infection). Cell type and time point are not known. The V call is TRBV21-1, the J call TRBJ1-1; the D segment call TRBD1 is taken from the table without a DNA check. TRBV21-1 is an annotated pseudogene. The material sequenced was PBMCs or a T cell subset sorted from them (not recorded which). The CDR3 is CASSNPDRGGPGEAFF. The CDR3 region has the DNA TGTGCCAGCAGCAACCCGGACAGGGGGGGGCCTGGAGAAGCTTTCTTT.